This T cell receptor (beta chain) came from a study of blood T cell repertoires in COVID-19. Study in general: Both acute and convalescent COVID-19 samples were obtained from the United States, Italy and Spain. Sample material is recorded as cDNA or gDNA derived from T cells, B-cell-depleted T cells, or PBMCs.

Authors' processing steps: From reference gene primer amplification, estimates of nucleated cell counts were derived. Here immunoSEQ multiplex PCR was the method, and the copy in TCRdb shows in-frame clones only, minus some. That table is the source of V, J and clone size, and D and trimming were worked out from the DNA. The table has 200,000 to 250,000 clones, 83% seen once. The CDR3 totals 15 residues. With 10 bases clipped from V and 3 bases from J, the junction kept 7 bases outside the gene matches. Germline CDR1 is WSHSY and CDR2 is SAAADI. This clone was counted only a few times. While infection was still active, Seattle patients were enrolled and then followed longitudinally.

The source is a woman in her twenties or thirties with COVID-19, enrolled during active disease. The source material was peripheral blood. This chain links TRBV10-2 with TRBJ1-6, with 9 bases matching TRBD1. The CDR3 coding sequence is TGCGCCACCAGGGACAGGGCAGGCTATAATTCACCCCTCCACTTT. This gives the protein CATRDRAGYNSPLHF.